This T cell receptor (beta chain) was documented in a study of cytomegalovirus exposure and HLA in healthy donors (TCRdb year 2017). Some background on the complete study: According to an earlier analysis of a few hundred of the donors, about 179 million T cells yielded roughly 100 million unique TCR beta sequences and more than 250 Gb of sequence data. Roughly 300 gigabases of sequencing data and 91 million or so unique TCR sequences made up an early release that covered fewer than 650 HLA-typed donors. Of the roughly 400 genotyped donors, around 81% fell in the genetic ancestry cluster associated with self-reported Caucasian donors. The study aimed to test whether cataloging public T cell receptors could reveal signatures of past pathogen exposure. The study profiled the T cell repertoires of hundreds of subjects by immunosequencing and related them to cytomegalovirus serostatus. A separate validation cohort of roughly 130 different subjects was used in addition to the roughly 700-subject first cohort. To predict cytomegalovirus infection status, the study combined high-throughput TCR immunosequencing, statistical association of individual TCRs with disease status, and machine learning. In a later analysis, previously published TCR beta repertoires from 550 to 750 donors were re-analyzed and high-resolution HLA genotyping was added so that TCR occurrence patterns could be studied. Rather than using new phenotypic data, the later analysis identified candidate immune exposures from TCR beta sequences and from how often those sequences occurred across donors. An earlier analysis of nearly 600 of the donors applied high-throughput TCR beta sequencing to assess whether each TCR beta V gene segment acted as functional or pseudogenic. Donor age, sex, ethnicity and CMV serostatus were compiled alongside the repertoire data. In a later genetic analysis, genome-wide SNP genotypes for about 60% of the 666 donors were used, and that subset was treated as a discovery cohort. Every discovery cohort repertoire had been produced on one sequencing platform. HLA typing covered class I and class II loci at four-digit resolution. The number of typed donors differed by locus: roughly 629-640 for A, B, C, DRB1 and DQB1; approximately 530 for DQA1; some 610 for DPA1; and about 450 for DPB1. Four or five DR-DQ haplotypes were handled as single units for association and clustering because linkage in the cohort was strong. Among about 400 genotyped donors of the cohort, an average of about 220,000 unique TCR beta nucleotide sequences was sequenced per donor, of which 15% to 20% were non-productive. Here is what the overall study found, with its caveats: In a later analysis, HLA-associated TCR beta chains showed more clonal expansion and lower generation probabilities than non-associated chains that were equally common. Presence/absence analyses assumed roughly uniform sequencing depth across donors, an assumption that may not hold. Several of the top co-occurrence clusters appeared to be linked to parvovirus B19, influenza, CMV and Epstein-Barr virus, according to a later analysis. The authors suggested that the approach could potentially be generalized to other disease states and immunological phenotypes. Because HLA typing was unavailable for some donors at each locus, only the typed subset was used in association tests. A further reported finding was that TCR beta sequences accurately predicted the HLA-A and HLA-B alleles for most subjects in the first cohort. According to a later analysis, most CMV-associated TCR beta chains appeared to be HLA-restricted, and the HLA associations seemed to be driven largely by CMV exposure. In the study, about 150 TCR beta chains were listed as associated with cytomegalovirus. V-gene and J-gene trimming of TCR beta chains was associated with a missense DCLRE1C variant in a later genetic analysis, and the association was replicated in an independent cohort. Specific HLA alleles were associated with 18,000 or so TCR beta sequences at a false discovery rate of 0.05 in a later analysis. Because counts were too low, approximately 15 rarely observed V segments, including chromosome 9 orphons, were excluded from the earlier analysis of 587 of the donors. In vitro tests confirmed that a few of the cytomegalovirus-associated TCR beta chains recognize cytomegalovirus antigens. CMV serostatus was the only immune exposure information available for the cohort. Most TCR sequences were seen in very few donors, while some public TCRs were found in many individuals. A later analysis found that TCR association rates varied across HLA loci, with DRB1 alleles showing the most associated TCRs and HLA-C alleles the fewest. According to a later genetic analysis, donors in an Asian-associated ancestry cluster had fewer N-insertions in productive TCRs than the approximately 670-donor mean. When HLA alleles, especially DR and DQ, strongly co-occurred, attributing TCR associations to individual alleles was difficult. In an earlier analysis of more than 500 of the donors, most TCR beta V segments appeared in productive rearrangements about 87% or about 30% of the time, broadly matching IMGT annotations. Linkage disequilibrium might explain the correlated functional status among segregating V segments, but an unknown experimental factor could not be ruled out. In this cohort, only TCR beta chains were sequenced, and detectable features were limited by the absence of alpha or paired-chain data. The classifier was reported to diagnose cytomegalovirus status with high specificity and sensitivity in both the original cohort and the validation cohort. A group of highly shared sequence variants was considered likely to be a technical artifact of the sequencing pipeline.

The cohort was made up of about 670 healthy bone marrow donors. All cohort members were sampled while nominally healthy, although unrecorded immune exposures were likely present. The donor tested CMV seropositive, placing the donor among the 289 seropositive members of the cohort. A peripheral blood sample was collected from each donor, and TCR beta sequencing was performed on peripheral blood mononuclear cells. Genomic DNA extraction from the blood cell samples was performed with the Qiagen DNeasy Blood Extraction Kit. Library prep was done by the immunoSEQ multiplex PCR assay. A mixture of 60 forward primers for TCR Vbeta segments and 13 reverse primers for TCR Jbeta segments was used in the multiplex PCR. A multiplex PCR assay on genomic DNA amplified the CDR3 region of rearranged TCR beta genes. On the Illumina HiSeq System, the amplified TCR beta libraries were sequenced as 87-base-pair reads. On the authors' methods: A later analysis tallied 75 million to 95 million unique TCR beta chains across the 640 or so repertoires, and approximately 11 million of those chains were shared by two or more donors. Raw reads were error-corrected and collapsed into unique sequences by a nearest-neighbor algorithm in which closely related sequences were merged to remove PCR and sequencing errors. CDR3 sequences were aligned to IMGT reference sequences to assign V, D and J gene segments. For a sequence to be retained, at least a six-nucleotide match to both a V gene segment and a J gene segment was required. Rearrangements were called productive when the CDR3 lacked stop codons and stayed in frame with V and J; all others were non-productive. Following IMGT convention, CDR3 was defined as the stretch from the second conserved V-encoded cysteine up to the conserved J-encoded phenylalanine. The earlier analysis of a few hundred of the donors excluded any sequence lacking an unambiguous match to a single V gene segment. In an earlier analysis of approximately 590 of the donors, V segments were called functional above 56.7% productive rearrangements and were called segregating when the between-donor standard deviation exceeded 5%. A statistical classification framework was built for diagnosing cytomegalovirus status from the catalog of TCR beta chain sequences. V and J gene assignment, in a later analysis, came from comparing TCR nucleotide sequences with IMGT/GENE-DB human TR gene sequences. In a later analysis, CDR3 sequences and most-parsimonious VDJ recombination scenarios were assigned using the TCRdist pipeline. In a later analysis, each TCR beta chain was defined by its CDR3 amino acid sequence together with its V-gene family, and reads lacking a unique V-gene family were excluded. To address suspected cross-contamination and a sequencing artifact, a later analysis removed a few hundred highly shared, low-generation-probability nucleotide sequences. In a later analysis, a clonal expansion index for each public chain was calculated from normalized within-repertoire ranks of inferred template counts. Generation probabilities in a later analysis came from a VDJ recombination model fitted to out-of-frame rearrangements, and those results were checked against IGoR. In a later analysis, TCR-TCR, TCR-HLA and TCR-CMV co-occurrence was scored with hypergeometric tests, and a repertoire-size bias correction was applied to TCR pairs. To estimate false discovery rates, a later analysis permuted the HLA or CMV assignments 20 times. In a later analysis, co-occurring TCRs were grouped using DBSCAN, with TCRdist sequence similarity added in when clustering inside HLA-allele-positive subsets. Repertoires with fewer than 30,000 or more than 120,000 public chains, plus five repertoires with anomalous nucleotide sharing, were excluded from co-occurrence clustering. The clones in this table, taken by TCRdb from immuneACCESS, are in-frame only. Not every clone is retained; where verified, under half of the shortfall comes from an unresolved V gene, and the cause of the rest is unknown. From that table come the V and J calls and clone size; the DNA was used to work out D and trimming. The sample data list some 160,000 clones, and approximately 70% of these were observed just once. Jointly, the top ten make up about 5% of the sample.

To note about this clone: This clone's antigen is unknown. Base quality data are lacking; no much larger clone is found one base away.

The specimen was PBMCs. This sequence originates from a woman aged 18-30 years in good health and CMV-seropositive.

The sequence in DNA is TGTGCCAGCAGCCCCTCTACAGGGGGGGGCTATGAGCAGTTCTTC. This yields the protein CASSPSTGGGYEQFF. The chain couples TRBV7-9 to TRBJ2-1, with TRBD1 tentatively as D gene (8 bases match). In the germline V gene (reference sequence), CDR1 corresponds to SEHNR and CDR2 to FQNEAQ. The CDR3 contains 15 residues, cysteine and phenylalanine counted. The entry retains the CDR3 DNA only, 45 bases that are in frame from base 1. V is cut by 5 bases and J by 8 bases, and the space between the germline ends is 19 bases.